Included here is one T cell receptor beta chain sequence, with context. Its antigen target is currently unknown. No clone much larger than this one lies a single base away; base qualities are absent. The library relied on the immunoSEQ multiplex PCR assay. TCRdb retrieved this table from immuneACCESS and kept in-frame rearrangements only. Not all clones are present; in checked studies, unresolved V genes account for under half, and no reason is known for the remainder. The sample includes under 15,000 clones, with approximately 90% observed a single time. The ten largest clonotypes hold approximately 29% of the sample. This entry is derived from a study of preoperative IRX-2 immunotherapy in early breast cancer (dated by TCRdb to about 2019). Via the germline V gene (reference sequence), CDR1 is LNHNV and CDR2 YYDKDF. V and J lose 0 bases and 4 bases, and a span of 12 bases separates them. From its cysteine to its phenylalanine, the CDR3 spans 15 amino acids. Only the CDR3 region is kept as DNA, spanning 45 bases read in frame from base 1.

The sample's treatment or condition label, decoded: preoperative locoregional IRX-2 cytokine immunotherapy. The samples were obtained from a phase Ib study that tested preoperative, locoregional IRX-2 cytokine immunotherapy meant to prime immune responses. Patients with early-stage breast cancer who were given IRX-2 before surgery served as donors. This TCR derives from a human donor with breast cancer. The sample was taken from a patient treated with IRX-2 immunotherapy. The chain joins TRBV15 to TRBJ1-2; possibly the D gene is TRBD1, per 5 matching bases. The nucleotide sequence is TGTGCCACCAGCAGAGAGGGAGGGCAGGGCTATGGCTACACCTTC. Translated, it reads CATSREGGQGYGYTF. With all but the CDR3 taken from the reference TRBV15 and TRBJ1-2 genes, the full variable domain is: DAMVIQNPRYQVTQFGKPVTLSCSQTLNHNVMYWYQQKSSQAPKLLFHYYDKDFNNEADTPDNFQSRRPNTSFCFLDIRSPGLGDTAMYLCATSREGGQGYGYTFGSGTRLTVV.